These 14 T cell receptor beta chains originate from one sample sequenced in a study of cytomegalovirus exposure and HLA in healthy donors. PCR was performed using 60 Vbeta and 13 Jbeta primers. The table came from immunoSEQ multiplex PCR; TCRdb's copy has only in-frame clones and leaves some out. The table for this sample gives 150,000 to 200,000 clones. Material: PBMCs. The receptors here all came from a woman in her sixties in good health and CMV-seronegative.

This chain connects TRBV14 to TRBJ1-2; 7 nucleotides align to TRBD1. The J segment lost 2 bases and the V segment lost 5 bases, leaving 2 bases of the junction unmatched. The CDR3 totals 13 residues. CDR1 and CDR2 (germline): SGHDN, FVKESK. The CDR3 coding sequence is TGTGCCAGCAGCGTGGGACAGAACTATGGCTACACCTTC. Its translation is CASSVGQNYGYTF.

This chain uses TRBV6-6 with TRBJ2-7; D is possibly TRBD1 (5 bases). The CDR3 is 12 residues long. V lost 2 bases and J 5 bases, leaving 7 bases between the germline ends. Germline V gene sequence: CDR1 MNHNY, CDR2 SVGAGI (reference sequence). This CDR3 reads CASSYGADEQYF. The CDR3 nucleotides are TGTGCCAGCAGTTACGGGGCTGACGAGCAGTACTTC.

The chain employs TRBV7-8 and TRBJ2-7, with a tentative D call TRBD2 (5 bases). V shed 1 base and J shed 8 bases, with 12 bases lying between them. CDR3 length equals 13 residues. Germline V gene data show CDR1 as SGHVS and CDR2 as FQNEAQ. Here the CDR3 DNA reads TGTGCCAGCAGCTTAGACCTCGGAGGCAAGCAGTACTTC. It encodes CASSLDLGGKQYF.

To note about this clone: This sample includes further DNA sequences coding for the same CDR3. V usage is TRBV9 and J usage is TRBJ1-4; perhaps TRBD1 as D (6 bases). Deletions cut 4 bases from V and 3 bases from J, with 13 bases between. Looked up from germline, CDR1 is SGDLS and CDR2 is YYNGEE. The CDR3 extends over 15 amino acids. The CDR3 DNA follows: TGTGCCAGCAGCCGTCGACAGGCGTCTAATGAAAAACTGTTTTTT. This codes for CASSRRQASNEKLFF.

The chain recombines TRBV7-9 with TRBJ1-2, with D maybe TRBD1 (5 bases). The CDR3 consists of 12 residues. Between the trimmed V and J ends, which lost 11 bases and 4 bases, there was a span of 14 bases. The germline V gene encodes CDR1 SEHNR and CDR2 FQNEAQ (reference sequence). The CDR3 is CALEGEVYGYTF. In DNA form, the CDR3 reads TGTGCCTTGGAAGGGGAAGTCTATGGCTACACCTTC.

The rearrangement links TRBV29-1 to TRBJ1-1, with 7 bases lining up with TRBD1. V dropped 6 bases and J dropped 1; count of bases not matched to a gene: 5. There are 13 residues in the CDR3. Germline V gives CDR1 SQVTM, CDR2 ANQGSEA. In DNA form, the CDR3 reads TGCAGCGTCGACAGGGTTTCGAACACTGAAGCTTTCTTT. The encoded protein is CSVDRVSNTEAFF.

CDR3 amino acids: CASTRGPPNEKLFF. The CDR3 nucleotides read TGTGCCAGCACCAGGGGGCCCCCTAATGAAAAACTGTTTTTT. V gene TRBV9 combines with J gene TRBJ1-4; 8 positions agree with TRBD1. The germline V gene has CDR1 SGDLS and CDR2 YYNGEE. This CDR3 spans 14 amino acids. V lost 6 bases and J lost 3; bases outside the gene matches: 4.

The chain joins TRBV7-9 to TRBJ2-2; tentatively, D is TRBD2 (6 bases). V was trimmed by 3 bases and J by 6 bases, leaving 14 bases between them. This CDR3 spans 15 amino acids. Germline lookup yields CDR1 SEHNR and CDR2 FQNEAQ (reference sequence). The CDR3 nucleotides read TGTGCCAGCAGCTTGGGGGAGGCACTGTCCGGGGAGCTGTTTTTT. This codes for CASSLGEALSGELFF.

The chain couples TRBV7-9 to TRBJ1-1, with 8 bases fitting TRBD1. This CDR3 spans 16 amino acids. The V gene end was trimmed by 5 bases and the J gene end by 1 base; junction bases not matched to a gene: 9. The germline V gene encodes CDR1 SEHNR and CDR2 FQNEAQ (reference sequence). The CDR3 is CASSTRQGYTNTEAFF. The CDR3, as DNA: TGTGCCAGCAGCACGCGACAGGGGTATACGAACACTGAAGCTTTCTTT.

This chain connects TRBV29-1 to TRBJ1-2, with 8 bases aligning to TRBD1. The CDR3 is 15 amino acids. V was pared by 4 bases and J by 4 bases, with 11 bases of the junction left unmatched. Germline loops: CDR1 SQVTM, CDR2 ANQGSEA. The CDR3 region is CSVAFRGQAFYGYTF. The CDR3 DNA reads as TGCAGCGTTGCATTTCGGGGACAGGCATTCTATGGCTACACCTTC.

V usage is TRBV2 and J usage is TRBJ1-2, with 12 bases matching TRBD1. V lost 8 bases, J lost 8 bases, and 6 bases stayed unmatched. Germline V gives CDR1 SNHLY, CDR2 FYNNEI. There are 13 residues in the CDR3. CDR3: CASRDRGPQGYTF. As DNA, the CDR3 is TGTGCCAGCCGGGACAGGGGGCCGCAGGGCTACACCTTC.

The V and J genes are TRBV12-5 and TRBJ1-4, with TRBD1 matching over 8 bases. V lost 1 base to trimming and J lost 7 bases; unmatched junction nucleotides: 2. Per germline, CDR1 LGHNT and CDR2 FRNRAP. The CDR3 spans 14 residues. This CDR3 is CASGLDRGGEKLFF. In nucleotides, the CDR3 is TGTGCTAGTGGTTTGGACAGGGGGGGTGAAAAACTGTTTTTT.

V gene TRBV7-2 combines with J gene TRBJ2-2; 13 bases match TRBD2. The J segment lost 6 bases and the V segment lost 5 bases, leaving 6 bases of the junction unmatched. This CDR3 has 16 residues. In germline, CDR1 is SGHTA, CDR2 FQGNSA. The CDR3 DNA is TGTGCCAGCAGCACCCGACTAGCGGGGGGTTCCGGGGAGCTGTTTTTT. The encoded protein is CASSTRLAGGSGELFF.

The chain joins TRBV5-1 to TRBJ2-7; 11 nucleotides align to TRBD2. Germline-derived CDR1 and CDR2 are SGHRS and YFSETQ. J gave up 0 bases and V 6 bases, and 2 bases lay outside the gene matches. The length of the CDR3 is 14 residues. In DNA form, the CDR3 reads TGCGCCAGCACGGGGACTAGCGGCTCCTACGAGCAGTACTTC. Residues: CASTGTSGSYEQYF.